A single sample gave rise to the 7 T cell receptor beta chains below, sequenced in a study of regulatory T cells in long-lasting Graves disease. Time point defined: persistent/refractory GD, antithyroid drugs over 5 years with positive TRAb. From PBMCs, RNA was extracted and then used to make the TCR library. In building TCR beta libraries, iRepertoire HTBI primers were used together with Arm-PCR of CDR3 regions. TCRdb recomputed calls from the multiplex PCR reads with MiXCR, one row per CDR3 protein. The profile shows some 340,000 distinct CDR3 sequences, 20% to 25% of them singletons. This specimen consisted of peripheral blood mononuclear cells (PBMCs), obtained when the disease was refractory, from a patient treated with antithyroid drugs. The receptor set was obtained from a woman aged 40 to 55 with Graves disease.

This clonotype was counted at least ten times. This chain links TRBV2 with TRBJ2-5; perhaps D is TRBD1 or TRBD2 (5 bases each). CDR1 and CDR2 from the germline V gene are SNHLY and FYNNEI. The CDR3 has 13 amino acids. With 9 bases removed from V and 5 bases from J, the gap between germline ends came to 16 bases. CDR3 sequence (DNA): TGTGCCAGTGGACGGGACGGCGGGGAGACCCAGTACTTC. Encoded protein: CASGRDGGETQYF.

CDR3 amino acids: CASSLGRTGGHNQPQHF. DNA for the CDR3: TGTGCCAGCAGCTTAGGCAGGACAGGGGGCCACAATCAGCCCCAGCATTTT. The rearrangement links TRBV7-2 to TRBJ1-5; 11 positions agree with TRBD1. This CDR3 has 17 residues. Trimming cost V 1 base and J 3 bases; bases outside gene matches: 5. Germline CDR1 reads SGHTA; CDR2 reads FQGNSA.

This clonotype was recorded many times. The chain carries TRBV28 and TRBJ2-7; possibly TRBD1 for D (5 bases). Germline V gene sequence: CDR1 MDHEN, CDR2 SYDVKM. V lost 7 bases and J lost 1, with 14 bases in between. CDR3 length: 14 amino acids. The CDR3 protein is CASTEPDRSYEQYF. The CDR3 DNA reads TGTGCCAGCACCGAACCTGACAGATCCTACGAGCAGTACTTC.

Only one count was recorded for this clonotype. The chain combines TRBV20-1 with TRBJ2-3; D is perhaps TRBD2 (5 bases). This CDR3 comprises 15 residues. V lost 7 bases to trimming and J lost 1 base, with 18 bases between them. Germline V lookup: CDR1 DFQATT, CDR2 SNEGSKA (reference sequence). CDR3 amino acids: CSGEAAEERTDTQYF. The CDR3 bases are TGCAGTGGAGAAGCGGCGGAAGAACGCACAGATACGCAGTATTTT.

This clonotype was found many times. This chain uses TRBV12-3 or TRBV12-4 with TRBJ1-5, with D unresolved. The germline V and J ends were trimmed by 2 bases and 6 bases, with 8 bases remaining between them. The CDR3 sequence is 13 residues long. The CDR3 region is CASSLLDFQPQHF. The CDR3 DNA follows: TGTGCCAGCAGTTTACTGGATTTTCAGCCCCAGCATTTT.

This clonotype has only a few counts. V and J are TRBV14 and TRBJ1-1; D may be TRBD1 (5 bases). CDR1 is SGHDN and CDR2 is FVKESK in the germline V gene. The CDR3 length is 13 residues. The V gene lost 6 bases and the J gene lost 5 bases, with 13 bases spanning the gap. The CDR3 DNA sequence: TGTGCCAGCAGGTCAACGTGGGGGACTGAAGCTTTCTTT. It is translated as CASRSTWGTEAFF. The full variable domain, rest sourced from reference TRBV14 and TRBJ1-1, is EAGVTQFPSHSVIEKGQTVTLRCDPISGHDNLYWYRRVMGKEIKFLLHFVKESKQDESGMPNNRFLAERTGGTYSTLKVQPAELEDSGVYFCASRSTWGTEAFFGQGTRLTVV.

This clonotype was seen repeatedly, ten times or more. The V and J genes are TRBV2 and TRBJ1-5, with a possible D match to TRBD1 (5 bases). Trimming left V 6 bases short and J 3 bases short, with 9 bases between. Germline V lookup: CDR1 SNHLY, CDR2 FYNNEI. The CDR3 extends over 13 amino acids. The CDR3, as DNA: TGTGCCAGCAGACCGGGACCCAATCAGCCCCAGCATTTT. This codes for CASRPGPNQPQHF.